This note documents a single T cell receptor (beta chain) sequence. Its target is unknown. The data originate from a study of regulatory T cells in long-lasting Graves disease. Study-wide results and caveats: New patients shared fewer public clonotypes (around 970) than persistent patients did (2,741).

Building of the TCR beta libraries involved iRepertoire HTBI primers and Arm-PCR of CDR3 regions. One entry per CDR3 protein, called by TCRdb with MiXCR from the multiplex PCR reads. Of 350,000 to 500,000 distinct CDR3 sequences in the sample, around 13% were seen once. Time point described: newly diagnosed GD, antithyroid drugs for less than 3 months. Isolated PBMC RNA provided the starting material for the TCR library. Trimming cost V 0 bases and J 6 bases, with 11 bases left between them. CDR3 size: 15 residues. CDR1 is MNHEY and CDR2 is SVGAGI in the germline V gene. The data also belong to a second study, concerning T cells in Graves' hyperthyroidism and ophthalmopathy.

The sample consisted of peripheral blood mononuclear cells (PBMCs), taken at new diagnosis, from a patient treated with antithyroid drugs. This sequence was found in a woman between 45 and 60 years old with Graves disease. The chain recombines TRBV6-5 with TRBJ1-4; perhaps TRBD1 as D (5 bases). The CDR3 sequence is CASSYSSGGYEKLFF. The CDR3 nucleotides are TGTGCCAGCAGTTACTCATCGGGGGGGTATGAAAAACTGTTTTTT.